The subject of this entry is one T cell receptor beta chain. The data were obtained in a study of blood T cell repertoires in COVID-19. Methods used by the authors: Amplification from reference gene primers served as the basis for estimated nucleated cell counts. TCRdb's table, derived via immunoSEQ multiplex PCR, lists solely in-frame clones and lacks some. That table is the source of V, J and clone size, and D and trimming were worked out from the DNA. The sample has over 100,000 clones, roughly 86% seen once. The sequenced material came from peripheral blood. This receptor was obtained from a man aged 40-55 years with acute or convalescent COVID-19.

The CDR3 DNA is TGCGCCAGCAGCTTCCAGACAGGGGAGACCCAGTACTTC. This codes for CASSFQTGETQYF. The genes are TRBV5-1 and TRBJ2-5; the match to TRBD1 covers 7 bases. J was trimmed by 5 bases and V by 2 bases; bases with no gene match: 3. This CDR3 contains 13 residues. CDR1 SGHRS and CDR2 YFSETQ come from the germline V gene.